This T cell receptor beta chain was sequenced in a study of blood T cells in healthy people across ages. Study in general: T cells yielded about one barcoded beta molecule per two cells through template switching. General study findings and limits: Shifts in expanded clonotypes may have been confounded by donor CMV status, which was unknown. Among long-lived donors, naive CD4+ cells were more numerous and diversity higher than in aged donors. Considered underestimates were the diversity estimates obtained from one million T cells.

This clonotype came up a few times. Its target is unknown. A sample-barcoded 5' primer and a J-beta primer mix were used in a second PCR of about 7 to 12 cycles. TCRdb re-derived calls from the 5' RACE reads in MiXCR, one entry per CDR3 protein. The table shows about 1.7 million distinct CDR3 sequences, with under 30% occurring only once. The CDR3 extends over 17 amino acids. The ends lost 0 bases at V and 6 bases at J; junction bases unmatched: 9. CDR1 and CDR2 (germline): ENHRY, SYGVKD. V is TRBV10-3 and J is TRBJ2-3; 10 bases are a match to TRBD2. Sequenced input: blood. This receptor was taken from a woman in her twenties or thirties in good health. The CDR3 sequence: CAISESSSGGAGDTQYF. DNA of the CDR3: TGTGCCATCAGTGAGTCGTCCAGCGGGGGGGCAGGGGATACGCAGTATTTT.